One and the same sample provided the 31 T cell receptor beta chains below, sequenced in a study of blood T cell repertoires in COVID-19. Only in-frame clones appear in the TCRdb table, and some are missing; sequencing was by immunoSEQ multiplex PCR. The sample holds tens of thousands of clones, roughly four fifths seen once. What was sequenced was peripheral blood. These receptors were taken from a human donor in a cohort sampled during active COVID-19.

This chain connects TRBV12-2 to TRBJ2-1; the listed D gene, TRBD2, was not tested against the DNA. TRBV12-2 is a pseudogene segment. This CDR3 comprises 16 residues. The CDR3 reads CASRSPEGEDYNEQFF. The CDR3 region has the DNA TGTGCAAGTCGCTCACCGGAAGGGGAGGACTACAATGAGCAGTTCTTC.

The chain employs TRBV23-1 and TRBJ2-3; a weak D match, TRBD1 (6 bases). TRBV23-1 qualifies as an ORF whose function is uncertain. Trimming took off 2 bases at V and 6 bases at J, with 24 bases between the two ends. CDR3 length equals 18 residues. CDR3 sequence reads: CASSQPRRGIKSADTQYF. The CDR3 nucleotides are TGCGCCAGCAGTCAACCCCGCAGGGGCATTAAATCGGCTGATACGCAGTATTTT.

The rearrangement joins TRBV29-1 to TRBJ1-2; a weak D match, TRBD1 (6 bases). Between the trimmed V and J ends, which lost 4 bases and 3 bases, there was a span of 18 bases. The CDR3 has 15 amino acids. The germline V gene has CDR1 SQVTM and CDR2 ANQGSEA. CDR3 nucleotide sequence: TGCAGCGTTGGGGGGTCGGGGGGCGCTGACTATGGCTACACCTTC. This encodes CSVGGSGGADYGYTF.

V and J are TRBV5-4 and TRBJ2-1, with D hard to call. There are 17 residues in the CDR3. Trimming took off 3 bases at V and 0 bases at J, with 16 bases between the two ends. Germline CDR1 SGHNT, CDR2 YYREEE (reference sequence). CDR3 DNA sequence: TGTGCCAGCAGCTCAGAGGATAGCCGAAGCTCCTACAATGAGCAGTTCTTC. This gives the protein CASSSEDSRSSYNEQFF.

The genes are TRBV5-1 and TRBJ1-1, with D unclear. Germline V gives CDR1 SGHRS, CDR2 YFSETQ. The CDR3 contains 17 residues. Trimming took off 0 bases at V and 1 base at J, with 16 bases between the two ends. The CDR3 protein is CASSLAGETVKNTEAFF. The CDR3 DNA reads as TGCGCCAGCAGCTTGGCCGGGGAGACCGTGAAGAACACTGAAGCTTTCTTT. Combining the CDR3 with reference TRBV5-1 and TRBJ1-1 gives the whole variable domain KAGVTQTPRYLIKTRGQQVTLSCSPISGHRSVSWYQQTPGQGLQFLFEYFSETQRNKGNFPGRFSGRQFSNSRSEMNVSTLELGDSALYLCASSLAGETVKNTEAFFGQGTRLTVV.

The chain has TRBV5-4 and TRBJ2-5, with 7 positions matching TRBD2. This CDR3 has 13 residues. The germline V gene has CDR1 SGHNT and CDR2 YYREEE (reference sequence). The V and J ends lost 3 bases and 3 bases, in that order; junction bases with no gene match: 2. CDR3: CASSWGGKETQYF. The CDR3 nucleotides read TGTGCCAGCAGCTGGGGGGGGAAAGAGACCCAGTACTTC.

The chain combines TRBV15 with TRBJ1-4; 8 bases line up with TRBD1. Germline-derived CDR1 and CDR2 are LNHNV and YYDKDF (reference sequence). This CDR3 has 15 amino acids. The V segment lost 5 bases and the J segment 7 bases; nucleotides outside the gene matches: 9. CDR3 amino acids: CATSQWQGAVEKLFF. For the CDR3, the DNA is TGTGCCACCAGCCAATGGCAGGGGGCGGTTGAAAAACTGTTTTTT.

This chain joins TRBV6-5 and TRBJ1-2; TRBD1 matches 7 bases. Germline CDR1 and CDR2: MNHEY and SVGAGI. The CDR3 covers 13 residues. Trimming at V came to 6 bases and at J to 3 bases, leaving 4 bases not matched to a gene. The CDR3 protein is CASRETGHYGYTF. In DNA, the CDR3 is TGTGCCAGCAGGGAGACAGGGCACTATGGCTACACCTTC.

The chain joins TRBV30 to TRBJ1-1; 9 bases fit TRBD1. There are 16 residues in the CDR3. Trimming at V came to 4 bases and at J to 11 bases, leaving 20 bases not matched to a gene. The germline gives CDR1 GTSNPN, CDR2 SVGIG (reference sequence). In DNA, the CDR3 is TGTGCCTGGAATGGTGGACAGGGGCCCGATGGCGGGGAGGCTTTCTTT. Residues: CAWNGGQGPDGGEAFF.

This rearrangement joins TRBV7-2 to TRBJ2-2; 10 bases are shared with TRBD2. J gave up 5 bases and V 3 bases, and 6 bases lay outside the gene matches. The CDR3 covers 16 residues. Germline V CDR1 and CDR2: SGHTA, FQGNSA. The CDR3 bases are TGTGCCAGCAGCTTTTATATAGCGGGAGGTACCGGGGAGCTGTTTTTT. This gives the protein CASSFYIAGGTGELFF.

The chain has TRBV30 and TRBJ1-6, with 9 bases aligning to TRBD1. Germline assignment: CDR1 GTSNPN and CDR2 SVGIG (reference sequence). With V trimmed by 4 bases and J by 6 bases, 4 bases remained unmatched. This CDR3 spans 14 amino acids. The CDR3 loop reads CAWIPGQGNSPLHF. In DNA form, the CDR3 reads TGTGCCTGGATACCGGGACAGGGTAATTCACCCCTCCACTTT.

This chain links TRBV5-4 with TRBJ2-1; D perhaps matches TRBD2 (5 bases). Trimming stripped 5 bases from V and 3 bases from J, with 12 bases between. The germline V gene encodes CDR1 SGHNT and CDR2 YYREEE (reference sequence). The CDR3 sequence is 14 residues long. In DNA, the CDR3 is TGTGCCAGCAGTTCAGCCGGGATCTACAATGAGCAGTTCTTC. Protein: CASSSAGIYNEQFF.

The chain has TRBV9 and TRBJ2-7; 7 nucleotides align to TRBD1. The germline V gene encodes CDR1 SGDLS and CDR2 YYNGEE. J was trimmed by 0 bases and V by 2 bases; bases with no gene match: 2. The CDR3 runs to 14 residues. The CDR3 loop reads CASSVWDSSYEQYF. CDR3 sequence (DNA): TGTGCCAGCAGCGTCTGGGACAGCTCCTACGAGCAGTACTTC.

The chain is built from TRBV6-1 and TRBJ2-1, with 11 bases fitting TRBD2. The length of the CDR3 is 16 residues. The V segment lost 0 bases and the J segment 8 bases; nucleotides outside the gene matches: 6. From germline, CDR1 is MNHNS and CDR2 SASEGT. Here the CDR3 DNA reads TGTGCCAGCAGTGAAGCGCTAGCGGGAGGTCCCGATGAGCAGTTCTTC. The encoded protein is CASSEALAGGPDEQFF.

On this clone: The junction departs from germline at one end; a sequencing error may be responsible. The chain employs TRBV5-5 and TRBJ2-7; TRBD1 agrees at 8 bases. The CDR3 runs to 11 residues. Germline CDR1 is SGHKS and CDR2 is YYEKEE (reference sequence). CDR3 nucleotide sequence: TGTGCCAGCAGCTCCGTGGACAGGGAAGAATTC. It yields the protein CASSSVDREEF.

This chain joins TRBV7-2 and TRBJ2-7; D not certain. Per the germline V gene, CDR1 is SGHTA and CDR2 is FQGNSA. The CDR3 covers 12 residues. V gave up 2 bases and J gave up 5 bases, with 7 bases separating them. The CDR3 is CASSLTVHEQYF. DNA of the CDR3: TGTGCCAGCAGCTTAACAGTTCACGAGCAGTACTTC.

The rearrangement uses TRBV7-2 and TRBJ1-2, with TRBD1 matching over 7 bases. The CDR3 is made up of 15 amino acids. Unmatched junction bases numbered 13, after V lost 5 bases and J lost 7 bases. Germline CDR1 and CDR2: SGHTA and FQGNSA. CDR3 protein: CASSPLQGSMGGYTF. CDR3 bases: TGTGCCAGCAGCCCATTACAGGGGAGTATGGGTGGCTACACCTTC.

J is TRBJ1-6 and V is TRBV5-5; 9 positions match TRBD1. Losses at the gene ends were 3 bases for V and 13 bases for J; bases not matched to a gene: 11. This CDR3 is built from 15 residues. Germline loops: CDR1 SGHKS, CDR2 YYEKEE (reference sequence). CDR3 DNA: TGTGCCAGCAGCTCTGCGGGGGACAGGGCAATGCCCCTCCACTTT. Translated: CASSSAGDRAMPLHF. The variable domain in full, completed from reference TRBV5-5 and TRBJ1-6, reads DAGVTQSPTHLIKTRGQQVTLRCSPISGHKSVSWYQQVLGQGPQFIFQYYEKEERGRGNFPDRFSARQFPNYSSELNVNALLLGDSALYLCASSSAGDRAMPLHFGNGTRLTVT.

The rearrangement uses TRBV5-6 and TRBJ1-3, with TRBD1 matching 8 bases. From germline, CDR1 is SGHDT and CDR2 YYEEEE. The CDR3 is made up of 16 amino acids. The V segment lost 2 bases and the J segment 0 bases; nucleotides outside the gene matches: 4. Written as DNA, the CDR3 is TGTGCCAGCAGCTTATTGACAGGGGCCTCTGGAAACACCATATATTTT. This codes for CASSLLTGASGNTIYF.

V usage is TRBV29-1 and J usage is TRBJ2-3; D might be TRBD1 (6 bases). The CDR3 has 15 amino acids. CDR1 and CDR2 (germline): SQVTM, ANQGSEA. Trimming removed 3 bases at V and 4 bases at J, with 17 bases between. CDR3 DNA sequence: TGCAGCGTTGATAGGTTGTCAGGGGATCCAGATACGCAGTATTTT. Its translation: CSVDRLSGDPDTQYF.

The rearrangement joins TRBV5-3 to TRBJ1-6; D is undetermined. TRBV5-3 is sorted into the ORF group, with uncertain function. The CDR3 spans 13 residues. Trimming pared 2 bases from V and 8 bases from J, leaving 8 bases between. Here the CDR3 reads CARSFRSDSPLHF. The DNA of the CDR3 is TGTGCCAGAAGCTTCCGGTCCGATTCACCCCTCCACTTT.

This clone was counted between two and nine times. This chain links TRBV4-1 with TRBJ2-5; D is ambiguous. Trimming left V 3 bases short and J 4 bases short, with 3 bases between. The CDR3 sequence is 11 residues long. CDR1 is MGHRA and CDR2 is YSYEKL in the germline V gene. Written as DNA, the CDR3 is TGCGCCAGCAGCCACGGAGAGACCCAGTACTTC. It specifies CASSHGETQYF.

The V gene is TRBV7-8, the J gene TRBJ2-1, with 7 bases aligning to TRBD2. V shed 1 base, J shed 7 bases, and the junction held 10 bases outside the gene matches. Germline V CDR1 and CDR2: SGHVS, FQNEAQ. The CDR3 has 16 amino acids. The CDR3 region has the DNA TGTGCCAGCAGCTTAGGAAAAGCGGGGTCCCAAAATGAGCAGTTCTTC. Protein sequence: CASSLGKAGSQNEQFF.

This chain uses TRBV7-9 with TRBJ2-7; 10 nucleotides agree with TRBD2. In germline, CDR1 is SEHNR, CDR2 FQNEAQ (reference sequence). This CDR3 has 15 residues. The ends lost 2 bases at V and 4 bases at J; junction bases unmatched: 5. The CDR3 loop reads CASSLYLAGAYEQYF. DNA for the CDR3: TGTGCCAGCAGCTTATACCTAGCGGGGGCTTACGAGCAGTACTTC.

This clone has ten or more counts. The DNA of the CDR3 is TGTGCCAGCAGCGCCACTAGCGGGAGAACGAATGAGCAGTTCTTC. This codes for CASSATSGRTNEQFF. The chain has TRBV9 and TRBJ2-1; 11 bases align to TRBD2. Per the germline V gene, CDR1 is SGDLS and CDR2 is YYNGEE. The CDR3 runs 15 residues. V shed 3 bases, J shed 7 bases, and the junction held 6 bases outside the gene matches. Variable domain in full (rest from reference TRBV9 and TRBJ2-1): DSGVTQTPKHLITATGQRVTLRCSPRSGDLSVYWYQQSLDQGLQFLIQYYNGEERAKGNILERFSAQQFPDLHSELNLSSLELGDSALYFCASSATSGRTNEQFFGPGTRLTVL.

The rearrangement joins TRBV6-2 or TRBV6-3 to TRBJ2-7; no definite D call. Germline V gives CDR1 MNHEY, CDR2 SVGEGT. The CDR3 totals 13 residues. The V and J ends lost 0 bases and 0 bases respectively, with 3 bases between them. In DNA form, the CDR3 reads TGTGCCAGCAGTTACTCCTCCTCCTACGAGCAGTACTTC. It specifies CASSYSSSYEQYF.

The chain employs TRBV7-9 and TRBJ2-3, with 8 bases aligning to TRBD2. V was clipped by 1 base and J by 1 base; unmatched bases: 7. This CDR3 comprises 17 residues. The germline V gene has CDR1 SEHNR and CDR2 FQNEAQ (reference sequence). CDR3 residues: CASSLDPGRVRTDTQYF. Here the CDR3 DNA reads TGTGCCAGCAGCTTAGATCCCGGGAGGGTCCGCACAGATACGCAGTATTTT.

The genes are TRBV21-1 and TRBJ2-7; the D call TRBD2 from the table was never checked on the DNA. TRBV21-1 is termed a pseudogene. The length of the CDR3 is 15 residues. The CDR3 sequence is CASSKEGLAEVRAVF. The CDR3 region has the DNA TGTGCCAGCAGCAAAGAAGGACTAGCGGAGGTACGAGCAGTATTC.

This chain links TRBV7-2 with TRBJ2-7; a possible D gene is TRBD2 (6 bases). The V end was cut by 5 bases, the J end by 0 bases, with 20 bases between. This CDR3 is built from 17 residues. Per the germline V gene, CDR1 is SGHTA and CDR2 is FQGNSA. The CDR3 loop reads CASSLMRGRLGSYEQYF. CDR3 bases: TGTGCCAGCAGCCTGATGCGGGGACGGCTAGGCTCCTACGAGCAGTACTTC.

This clone has only one observation. This chain links TRBV9 with TRBJ2-7; D call uncertain. Trimming cost V 0 bases and J 6 bases, with 7 bases left between them. The CDR3 runs to 12 residues. Germline V CDR1 and CDR2: SGDLS, YYNGEE. The CDR3 here is CASSVGLGEQYF. CDR3 sequence (DNA): TGTGCCAGCAGCGTAGGACTGGGCGAGCAGTACTTC.

The CDR3 sequence is CASSFRQGAKTYSGNTIYF. The CDR3 DNA is TGTGCCAGCAGTTTCCGACAGGGGGCAAAAACATACTCTGGAAACACCATATATTTT. The chain is built from TRBV27 and TRBJ1-3; 10 nucleotides match TRBD1. V was clipped by 3 bases and J by 0 bases; unmatched bases: 11. Germline V gene data show CDR1 as MNHEY and CDR2 as SMNVEV (reference sequence). The CDR3 length is 19 residues.